Below, one T cell receptor beta chain is given with its context. The antigen remains undetermined. A junction boundary mismatches the germline segment, possibly from a read error. TCRdb re-derived calls from the RT-PCR reads in MiXCR, one entry per CDR3 protein. The sample lists approximately 500,000 distinct CDR3 sequences; 10% to 15% were seen once. This record comes from a study of response to subunit inactivated influenza vaccine. Study results and caveats: Researchers suggested that each seasonal influenza vaccination recruits few new T cells.

CDR1 DFQATT and CDR2 SNEGSKA come from the germline V gene (reference sequence). The CDR3 totals 17 residues. The source is a man aged 45-65 years who received an inactivated influenza vaccine. The V gene is TRBV20-1, the J gene TRBJ1-2; D might be TRBD1 (6 bases). This specimen was PBMCs from blood, taken around seven weeks after vaccination. The CDR3 spells CCAVHQFAAGDRDGYTF. CDR3 in DNA: TGCTGTGCCGTACACCAATTCGCCGCAGGGGATAGGGATGGCTACACCTTC.